This TCR beta chain was captured in a study of blood T cell repertoires in COVID-19. This clone appeared a single time. Profiled with immunoSEQ multiplex PCR; TCRdb holds only in-frame clones, not every one. The sample has hundreds of thousands of clones, around 90% seen once. CDR3 length: 14 residues. Germline-derived CDR1 and CDR2 are MNHEY and SVGAGI. The ends were cut back, 7 bases at V and 5 bases at J, with 14 bases in the middle. Specimen: peripheral blood. The V call is TRBV6-5, the J call TRBJ1-4; D perhaps matches TRBD1 (5 bases). The clonotype was recovered from a man between 18 and 35 years old with active or convalescent COVID-19. CDR3 DNA: TGTGCCAGCACCCGGGACTTTATGAATGAAAAACTGTTTTTT. This translates into CASTRDFMNEKLFF.